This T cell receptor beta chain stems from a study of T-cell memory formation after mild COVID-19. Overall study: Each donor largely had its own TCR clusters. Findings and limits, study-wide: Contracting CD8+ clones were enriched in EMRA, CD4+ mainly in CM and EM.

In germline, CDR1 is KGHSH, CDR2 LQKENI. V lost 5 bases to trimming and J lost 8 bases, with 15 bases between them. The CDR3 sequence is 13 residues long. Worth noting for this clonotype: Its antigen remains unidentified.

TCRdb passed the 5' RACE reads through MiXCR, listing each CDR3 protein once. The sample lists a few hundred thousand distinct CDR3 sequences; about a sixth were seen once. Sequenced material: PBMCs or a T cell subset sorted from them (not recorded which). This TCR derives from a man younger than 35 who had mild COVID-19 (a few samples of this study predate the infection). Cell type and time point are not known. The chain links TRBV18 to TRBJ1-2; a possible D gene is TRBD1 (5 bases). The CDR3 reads CASSTGGETGYTF. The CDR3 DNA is TGTGCCAGCTCAACGGGGGGGGAGACAGGCTACACCTTC.